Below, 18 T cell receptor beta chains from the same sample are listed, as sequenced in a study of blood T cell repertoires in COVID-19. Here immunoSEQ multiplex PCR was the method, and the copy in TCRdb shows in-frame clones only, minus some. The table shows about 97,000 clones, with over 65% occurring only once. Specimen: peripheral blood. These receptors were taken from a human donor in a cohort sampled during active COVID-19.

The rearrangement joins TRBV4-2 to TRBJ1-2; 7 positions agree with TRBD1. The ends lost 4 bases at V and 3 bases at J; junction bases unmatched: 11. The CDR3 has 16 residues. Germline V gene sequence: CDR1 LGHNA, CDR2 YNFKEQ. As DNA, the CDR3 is TGTGCCAGCAGCCCCCCTTATCTTACAGGGGACTATGGCTACACCTTC. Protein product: CASSPPYLTGDYGYTF.

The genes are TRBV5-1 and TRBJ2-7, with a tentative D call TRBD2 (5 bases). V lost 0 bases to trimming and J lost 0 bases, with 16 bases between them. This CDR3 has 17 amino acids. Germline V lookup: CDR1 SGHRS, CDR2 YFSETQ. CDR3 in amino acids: CASSLESTARASYEQYF. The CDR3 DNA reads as TGCGCCAGCAGCTTGGAGTCTACAGCGCGGGCCTCCTACGAGCAGTACTTC.

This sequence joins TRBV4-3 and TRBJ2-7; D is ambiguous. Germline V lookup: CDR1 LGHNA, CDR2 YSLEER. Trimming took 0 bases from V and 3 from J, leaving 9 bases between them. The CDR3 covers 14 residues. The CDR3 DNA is TGCGCCAGCAGCCAAGATACAGTGAGCTACGAGCAGTACTTC. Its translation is CASSQDTVSYEQYF.

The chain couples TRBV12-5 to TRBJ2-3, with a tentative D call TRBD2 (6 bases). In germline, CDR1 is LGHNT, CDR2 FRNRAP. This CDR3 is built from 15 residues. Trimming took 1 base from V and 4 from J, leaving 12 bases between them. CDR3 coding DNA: TGTGCTAGTGGTTTGGATTGGGACTCAGCAGATACGCAGTATTTT. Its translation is CASGLDWDSADTQYF.

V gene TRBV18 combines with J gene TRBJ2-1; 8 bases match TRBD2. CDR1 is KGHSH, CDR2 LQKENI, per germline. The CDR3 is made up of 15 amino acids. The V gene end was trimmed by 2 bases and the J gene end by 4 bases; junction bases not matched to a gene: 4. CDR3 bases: TGTGCCAGCTCACCAAACGGGGGGGCGTACAATGAGCAGTTCTTC. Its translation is CASSPNGGAYNEQFF.

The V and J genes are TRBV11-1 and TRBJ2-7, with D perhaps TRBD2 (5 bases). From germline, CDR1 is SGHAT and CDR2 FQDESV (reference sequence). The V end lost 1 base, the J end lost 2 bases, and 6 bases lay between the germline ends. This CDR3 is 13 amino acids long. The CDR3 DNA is TGTGCCAGCAGCTTAGGGGAGCCCTACGAGCAGTACTTC. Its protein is CASSLGEPYEQYF.

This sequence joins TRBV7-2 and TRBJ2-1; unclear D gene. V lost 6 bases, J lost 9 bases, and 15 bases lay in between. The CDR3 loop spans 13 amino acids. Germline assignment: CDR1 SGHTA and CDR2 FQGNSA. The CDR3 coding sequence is TGTGCCAGCAGGTTAAGCTTAGCCCCTGAGCAGTTCTTC. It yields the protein CASRLSLAPEQFF.

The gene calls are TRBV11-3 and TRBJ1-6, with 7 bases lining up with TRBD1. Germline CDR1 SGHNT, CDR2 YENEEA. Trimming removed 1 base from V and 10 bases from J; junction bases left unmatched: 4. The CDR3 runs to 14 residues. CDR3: CASSLGDRSSPLHF. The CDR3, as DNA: TGTGCCAGCAGCTTAGGGGACAGATCCTCACCCCTCCACTTT.

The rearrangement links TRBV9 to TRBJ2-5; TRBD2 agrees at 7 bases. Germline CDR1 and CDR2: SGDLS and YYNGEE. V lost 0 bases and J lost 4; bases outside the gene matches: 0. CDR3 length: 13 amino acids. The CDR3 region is CASSVAGGETQYF. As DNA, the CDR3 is TGTGCCAGCAGCGTAGCGGGGGGAGAGACCCAGTACTTC.

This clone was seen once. CDR3 protein: CASSPGTGRDGYTF. The DNA for the CDR3 is TGCGCCAGCAGCCCGGGGACTGGCCGCGATGGCTACACCTTC. The chain has TRBV5-1 and TRBJ1-2; tentatively, D is TRBD1 (5 bases). Trimming shortened V by 4 bases and J by 6 bases, and 16 bases separated the two germline ends. This CDR3 is built from 14 residues. Germline CDR1 and CDR2: SGHRS and YFSETQ.

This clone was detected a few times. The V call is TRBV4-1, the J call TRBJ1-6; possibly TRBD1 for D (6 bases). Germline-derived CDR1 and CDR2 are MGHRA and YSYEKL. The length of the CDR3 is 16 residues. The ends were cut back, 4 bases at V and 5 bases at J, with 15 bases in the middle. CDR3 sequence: CASSPGSGHHNSPLHF. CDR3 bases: TGCGCCAGCAGCCCCGGCTCGGGACACCATAATTCACCCCTCCACTTT.

CDR3 DNA: TGTGCCAGCACCGGGACAGGGAACTATGGCTACACCTTC. Translating gives CASTGTGNYGYTF. The V and J genes are TRBV2 and TRBJ1-2, with 9 nucleotides matching TRBD1. The CDR3 has 13 residues. Germline assignment: CDR1 SNHLY and CDR2 FYNNEI. J lost 2 bases, V lost 7 bases, and 2 bases had no gene match.

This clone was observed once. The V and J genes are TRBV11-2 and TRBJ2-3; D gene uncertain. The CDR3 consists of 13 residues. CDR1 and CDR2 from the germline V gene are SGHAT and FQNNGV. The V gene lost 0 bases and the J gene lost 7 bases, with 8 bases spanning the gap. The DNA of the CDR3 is TGTGCCAGCAGCTTAGAAGAGCTGAATACGCAGTATTTT. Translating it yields CASSLEELNTQYF.

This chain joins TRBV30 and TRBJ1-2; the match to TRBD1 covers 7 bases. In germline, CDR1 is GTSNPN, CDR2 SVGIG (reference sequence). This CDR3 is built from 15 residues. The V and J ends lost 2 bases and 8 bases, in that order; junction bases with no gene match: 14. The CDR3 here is CAWSSLQRGLDGYTF. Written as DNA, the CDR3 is TGTGCCTGGAGTTCGCTACAGAGGGGGCTGGACGGCTACACCTTC. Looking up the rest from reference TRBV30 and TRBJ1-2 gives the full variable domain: SQTIHQWPATLVQPVGSPLSLECTVEGTSNPNLYWYRQAAGRGLQLLFYSVGIGQISSEVPQNLSASRPQDRQFILSSKKLLLSDSGFYLCAWSSLQRGLDGYTFGSGTRLTVV.

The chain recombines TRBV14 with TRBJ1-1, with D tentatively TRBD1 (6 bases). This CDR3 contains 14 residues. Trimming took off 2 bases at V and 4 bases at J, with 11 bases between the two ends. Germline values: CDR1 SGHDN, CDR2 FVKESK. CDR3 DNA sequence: TGTGCCAGCAGCCAACAGGGGTGGGGCACTGAAGCTTTCTTT. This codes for CASSQQGWGTEAFF.

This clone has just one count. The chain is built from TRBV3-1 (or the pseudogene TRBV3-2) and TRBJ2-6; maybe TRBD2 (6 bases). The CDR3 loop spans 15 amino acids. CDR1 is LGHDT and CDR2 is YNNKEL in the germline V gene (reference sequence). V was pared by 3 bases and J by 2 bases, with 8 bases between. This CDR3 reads CASSQGGTGANVLTF. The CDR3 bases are TGTGCCAGCAGCCAGGGGGGTACTGGGGCCAACGTCCTGACTTTC.

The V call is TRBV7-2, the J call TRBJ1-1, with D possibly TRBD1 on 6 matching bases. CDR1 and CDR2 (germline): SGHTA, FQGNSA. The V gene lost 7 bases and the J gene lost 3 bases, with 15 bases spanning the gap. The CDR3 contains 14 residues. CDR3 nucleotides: TGTGCCAGCACCATCCAACAGGGCTACACTGAAGCTTTCTTT. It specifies CASTIQQGYTEAFF.

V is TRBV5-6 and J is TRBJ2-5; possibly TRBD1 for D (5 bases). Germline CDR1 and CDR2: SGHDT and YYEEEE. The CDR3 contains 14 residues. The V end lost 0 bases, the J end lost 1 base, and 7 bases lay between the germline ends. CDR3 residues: CASSLGQGQETQYF. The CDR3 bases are TGTGCCAGCAGCTTGGGGCAGGGCCAAGAGACCCAGTACTTC.